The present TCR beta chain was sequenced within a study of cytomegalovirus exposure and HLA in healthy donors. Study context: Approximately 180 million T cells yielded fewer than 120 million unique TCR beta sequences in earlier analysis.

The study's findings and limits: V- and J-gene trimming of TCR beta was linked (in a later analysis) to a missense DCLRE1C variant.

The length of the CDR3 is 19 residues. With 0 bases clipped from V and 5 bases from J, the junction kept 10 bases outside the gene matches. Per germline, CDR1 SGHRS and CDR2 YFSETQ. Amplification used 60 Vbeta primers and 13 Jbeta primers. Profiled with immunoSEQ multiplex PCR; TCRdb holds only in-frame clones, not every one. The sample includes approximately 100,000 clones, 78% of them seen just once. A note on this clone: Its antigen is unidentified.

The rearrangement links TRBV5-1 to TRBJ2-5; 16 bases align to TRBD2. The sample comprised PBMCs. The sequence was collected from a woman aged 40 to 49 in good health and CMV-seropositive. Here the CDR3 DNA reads TGCGCCAGCAGCTTGGTACCGGGACTAGCGGGAGGGCTGTGGGAGACCCAGTACTTC. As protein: CASSLVPGLAGGLWETQYF.